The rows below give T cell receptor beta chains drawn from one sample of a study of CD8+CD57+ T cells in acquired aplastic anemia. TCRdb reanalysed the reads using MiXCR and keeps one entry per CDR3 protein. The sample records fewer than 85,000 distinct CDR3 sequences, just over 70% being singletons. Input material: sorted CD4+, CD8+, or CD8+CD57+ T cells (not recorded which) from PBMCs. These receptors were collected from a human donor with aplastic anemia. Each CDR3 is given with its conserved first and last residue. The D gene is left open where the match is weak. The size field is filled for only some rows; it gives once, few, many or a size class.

CDR3: CASSARTSSYEQYF
DNA: TGTGCCAGCAGCGCGCGAACTAGCTCCTACGAGCAGTACTTC
D: .
V: TRBV13
size: many
J: TRBJ2-7

CDR3: CASSLTGLDEQYF
DNA: TGTGCCAGCAGTTTAACCGGGCTGGACGAGCAGTACTTC
D: .
V: TRBV12-3/TRBV12-4
size: few
J: TRBJ2-7

CDR3: CASCYLDLNTEAFF
DNA: TGCGCCAGCTGCTACCTGGACCTGAACACTGAAGCTTTCTTT
D: .
V: TRBV5-1
size: .
J: TRBJ1-1

CDR3: CASSEGLGTGPDTRYF
DNA: TGTGCCAGCAGTGAAGGTTTGGGGACAGGGCCAGATACGCGGTATTTT
D: TRBD1
V: TRBV25-1
size: .
J: TRBJ2-3

CDR3: CASSPTVRGANTGELFF
DNA: TGCGCCAGCAGCCCGACGGTCCGGGGGGCGAACACCGGGGAGCTGTTTTTT
D: TRBD2
V: TRBV4-3
size: .
J: TRBJ2-2

CDR3: CASSDYQSGDEKLFF
DNA: TGTGCCAGCAGTGATTATCAGTCTGGGGATGAAAAACTGTTTTTT
D: .
V: TRBV6-1
size: .
J: TRBJ1-4

CDR3: CSAGTSYLTGELFF
DNA: TGCAGCGCAGGGACTAGCTACCTCACCGGGGAGCTGTTTTTT
D: TRBD2
V: TRBV29-1
size: .
J: TRBJ2-2

CDR3: CASSGIQGAMDTEAFF
DNA: TGTGCCAGCAGTGGCATACAGGGGGCGATGGACACTGAAGCTTTCTTT
D: TRBD1
V: TRBV6-1
size: few
J: TRBJ1-1

CDR3: CATSIAGGSETQYF
DNA: TGTGCCACCAGTATTGCGGGAGGGTCGGAGACCCAGTACTTC
D: TRBD2
V: TRBV24-1
size: .
J: TRBJ2-5

CDR3: CASSPQDTPPYEQYF
DNA: TGTGCCAGCAGCCCTCAGGACACACCGCCCTACGAGCAGTACTTC
D: .
V: TRBV7-9
size: few
J: TRBJ2-7

CDR3: CASSVGLAGAPVSYEQYF
DNA: TGTGCCAGCAGCGTGGGACTAGCGGGAGCTCCAGTCTCGTACGAGCAGTACTTC
D: TRBD2
V: TRBV7-8
size: .
J: TRBJ2-7

CDR3: CASSLAARSYEQYF
DNA: TGTGCCAGCAGCTTGGCGGCCCGGAGCTACGAGCAGTACTTC
D: .
V: TRBV5-5
size: .
J: TRBJ2-7

CDR3: CASSLASSGGGRSPLHF
DNA: TGTGCCAGCAGTTTGGCGTCGTCAGGGGGCGGTAGGTCACCCCTCCACTTT
D: TRBD1
V: TRBV28
size: .
J: TRBJ1-6

CDR3: CASSRLAAYEQYF
DNA: TGTGCCAGCAGTAGGCTAGCGGCCTACGAGCAGTACTTC
D: TRBD2
V: TRBV2
size: .
J: TRBJ2-7

CDR3: CSALDPGQVNTEAFF
DNA: TGCAGTGCTCTTGATCCGGGACAGGTGAACACTGAAGCTTTCTTT
D: TRBD1
V: TRBV20-1
size: .
J: TRBJ1-1

CDR3: CASSLAGGKDTQYF
DNA: TGTGCCAGCAGTCTAGCGGGGGGGAAAGATACGCAGTATTTT
D: TRBD2
V: TRBV12-3/TRBV12-4
size: .
J: TRBJ2-3

CDR3: CASSWMTGRGQETQYF
DNA: TGTGCCAGCAGCTGGATGACAGGGCGAGGGCAAGAGACCCAGTACTTC
D: TRBD1
V: TRBV7-9
size: once
J: TRBJ2-5

CDR3: CSVEAPGRTDTQYF
DNA: TGCAGCGTTGAAGCCCCGGGCCGCACAGATACGCAGTATTTT
D: .
V: TRBV29-1
size: .
J: TRBJ2-3

CDR3: CATSDRSGGGYTF
DNA: TGTGCCACCAGTGATCGGTCAGGGGGCGGCTACACCTTC
D: TRBD1
V: TRBV24-1
size: .
J: TRBJ1-2

CDR3: CSATNSAGTGGEQYF
DNA: TGCAGTGCCACGAACTCCGCCGGGACAGGGGGCGAGCAGTACTTC
D: TRBD1
V: TRBV20-1
size: .
J: TRBJ2-7

CDR3: CASNYEGYNEQFF
DNA: TGTGCCAGCAATTACGAGGGTTACAATGAGCAGTTCTTC
D: .
V: TRBV2
size: .
J: TRBJ2-1

CDR3: CSARDRLAGVADTQYF
DNA: TGCAGTGCTAGAGATCGACTAGCGGGAGTTGCAGATACGCAGTATTTT
D: TRBD2
V: TRBV20-1
size: once
J: TRBJ2-3

CDR3: CASSPGTSGTETQYF
DNA: TGTGCCAGCAGCCCCGGGACTAGCGGGACTGAGACCCAGTACTTC
D: TRBD2
V: TRBV3-1
size: .
J: TRBJ2-5